This T cell receptor beta chain was captured in a study of blood T cell repertoires in COVID-19. Profiled with immunoSEQ multiplex PCR; TCRdb holds only in-frame clones, not every one. The sample shows under 350,000 clones, about 89% of them seen only once. This clone was detected a few times. This CDR3 has 15 residues. Trimming took off 1 base at V and 6 bases at J, with 15 bases between the two ends. The V gene's germline CDR1 is SEHNR and CDR2 FQNEAQ (reference sequence). The chain employs TRBV7-9 and TRBJ1-2; D is possibly TRBD1 (5 bases). Sequenced: peripheral blood. The clonotype comes from a man aged 50-60 years with acute or convalescent COVID-19. The CDR3 nucleotides read TGTGCCAGCAGCTTAGATAGTTGGGGAGGGGATGGCTACACCTTC. Translation gives CASSLDSWGGDGYTF.